This TCR beta chain is from a study of CD8+ T cells in alopecia areata. At the level of the study: Treated patients received oral tofacitinib, 5 to 10 mg twice daily. Treated patients were scored for severity by percent of scalp affected. Study conclusions and caveats: Scalp and blood retained many expanded lesional clones during tofacitinib.

As to this clone: What it binds is unknown.

Trimming shortened V by 4 bases and J by 3 bases, and 7 bases separated the two germline ends. Per the germline V gene, CDR1 is SGHDN and CDR2 is FVKESK. This CDR3 has 12 amino acids. cDNA serving as the sequencing template came from extracted, reverse transcribed RNA. Libraries were prepared by immunoSEQ multiplex PCR; TCRdb keeps only in-frame clonotypes and omits some of them. In the table there are around 300,000 clones, approximately 60% of which are singletons. Treatment meaning: oral pan-JAK inhibitor, 5-10 mg twice daily. This rearrangement joins TRBV14 to TRBJ2-7; either TRBD1 or TRBD2 may fit D (5 bases each). Sample: CD4+ T cells sorted from blood, taken at week 52, from a patient treated with tofacitinib. The source of this sequence is a human donor with alopecia areata. Here the CDR3 reads CASSRDGYEQYF. The CDR3 DNA reads as TGTGCCAGCAGCCGGGACGGCTACGAGCAGTACTTC.